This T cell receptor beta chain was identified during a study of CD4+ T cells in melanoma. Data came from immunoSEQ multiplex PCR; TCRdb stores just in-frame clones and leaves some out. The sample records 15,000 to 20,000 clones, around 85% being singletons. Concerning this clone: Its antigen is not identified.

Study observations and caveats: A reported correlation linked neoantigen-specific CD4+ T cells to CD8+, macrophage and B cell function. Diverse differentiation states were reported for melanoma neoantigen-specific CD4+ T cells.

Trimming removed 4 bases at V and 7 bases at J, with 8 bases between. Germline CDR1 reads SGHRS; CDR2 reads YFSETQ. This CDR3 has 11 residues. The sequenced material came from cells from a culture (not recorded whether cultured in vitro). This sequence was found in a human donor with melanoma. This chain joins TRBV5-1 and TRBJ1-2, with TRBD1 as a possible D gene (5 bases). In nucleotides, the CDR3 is TGCGCCAGCAGCGTAGGGGTTGGCTACACCTTC. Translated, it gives CASSVGVGYTF.